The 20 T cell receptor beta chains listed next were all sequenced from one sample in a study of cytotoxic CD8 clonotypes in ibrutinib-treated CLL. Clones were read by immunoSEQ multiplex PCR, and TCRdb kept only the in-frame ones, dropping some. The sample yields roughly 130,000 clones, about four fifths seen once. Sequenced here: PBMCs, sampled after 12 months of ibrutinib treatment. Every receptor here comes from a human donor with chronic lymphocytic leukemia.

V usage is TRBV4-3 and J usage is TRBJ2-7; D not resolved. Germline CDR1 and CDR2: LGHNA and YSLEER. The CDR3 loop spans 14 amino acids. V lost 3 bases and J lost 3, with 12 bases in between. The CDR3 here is CASSQAIGIYEQYF. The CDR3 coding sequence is TGCGCCAGCAGCCAGGCTATAGGCATCTACGAGCAGTACTTC.

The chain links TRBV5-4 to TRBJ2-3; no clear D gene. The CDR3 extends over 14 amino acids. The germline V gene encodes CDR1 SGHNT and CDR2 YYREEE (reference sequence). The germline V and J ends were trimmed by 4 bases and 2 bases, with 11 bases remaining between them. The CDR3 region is CASSKDQNTDTQYF. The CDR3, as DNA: TGTGCCAGCAGCAAGGACCAGAACACAGATACGCAGTATTTT.

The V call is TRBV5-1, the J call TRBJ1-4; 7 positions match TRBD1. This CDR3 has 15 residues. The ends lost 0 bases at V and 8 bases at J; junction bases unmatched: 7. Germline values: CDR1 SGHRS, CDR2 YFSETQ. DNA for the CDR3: TGCGCCAGCAGCTTGGAGGGGGCGGCGTACGAAAAACTGTTTTTT. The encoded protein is CASSLEGAAYEKLFF.

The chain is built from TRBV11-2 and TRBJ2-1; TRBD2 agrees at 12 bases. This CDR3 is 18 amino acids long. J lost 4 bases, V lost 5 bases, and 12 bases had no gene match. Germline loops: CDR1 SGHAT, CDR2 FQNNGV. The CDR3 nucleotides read TGTGCCAGCAGCCTACCTTCGACTAGCGGGAGACTATACAATGAGCAGTTCTTC. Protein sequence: CASSLPSTSGRLYNEQFF.

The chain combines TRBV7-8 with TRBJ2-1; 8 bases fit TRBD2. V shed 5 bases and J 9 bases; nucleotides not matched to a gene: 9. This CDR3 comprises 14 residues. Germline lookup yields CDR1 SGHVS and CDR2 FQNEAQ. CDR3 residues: CASSDGGRLGEQFF. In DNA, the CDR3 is TGTGCCAGCAGCGACGGCGGGAGGTTGGGTGAGCAGTTCTTC. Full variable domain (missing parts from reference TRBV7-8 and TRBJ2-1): GAGVSQSPRYKVAKRGQDVALRCDPISGHVSLFWYQQALGQGPEFLTYFQNEAQLDKSGLPSDRFFAERPEGSVSTLKIQRTQQEDSAVYLCASSDGGRLGEQFFGPGTRLTVL.

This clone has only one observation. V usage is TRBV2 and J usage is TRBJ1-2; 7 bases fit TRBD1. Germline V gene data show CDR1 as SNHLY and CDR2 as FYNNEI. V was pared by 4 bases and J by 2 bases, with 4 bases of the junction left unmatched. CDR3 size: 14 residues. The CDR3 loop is CASSGDRVNYGYTF. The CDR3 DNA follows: TGTGCCAGCAGTGGGGACAGAGTAAACTATGGCTACACCTTC.

The CDR3 reads CASSHPQGKAFF. Here the CDR3 DNA reads TGTGCCAGCAGCCACCCCCAGGGTAAAGCTTTCTTT. The chain carries TRBV6-5 and TRBJ1-1; a possible D gene is TRBD1 (5 bases). The V end was cut by 6 bases, the J end by 9 bases, with 14 bases between. The germline gives CDR1 MNHEY, CDR2 SVGAGI. This CDR3 contains 12 residues.

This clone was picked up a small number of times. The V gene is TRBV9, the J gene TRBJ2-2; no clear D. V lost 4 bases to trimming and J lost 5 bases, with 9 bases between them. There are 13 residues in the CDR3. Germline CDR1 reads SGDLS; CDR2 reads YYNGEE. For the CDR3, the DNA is TGTGCCAGCAGCCCCTTTTATACCGGGGAGCTGTTTTTT. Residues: CASSPFYTGELFF.

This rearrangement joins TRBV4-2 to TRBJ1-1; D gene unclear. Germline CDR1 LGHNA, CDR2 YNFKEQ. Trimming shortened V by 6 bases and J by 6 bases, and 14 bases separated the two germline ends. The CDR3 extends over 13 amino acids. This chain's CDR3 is CASRPGGSAEAFF. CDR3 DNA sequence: TGTGCCAGCAGGCCGGGAGGGAGTGCTGAAGCTTTCTTT.

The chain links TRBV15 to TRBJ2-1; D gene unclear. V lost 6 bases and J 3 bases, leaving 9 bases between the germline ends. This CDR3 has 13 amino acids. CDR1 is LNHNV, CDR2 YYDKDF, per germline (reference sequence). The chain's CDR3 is CATRNGYYNEQFF. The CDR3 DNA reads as TGTGCCACCAGAAACGGGTACTACAATGAGCAGTTCTTC.

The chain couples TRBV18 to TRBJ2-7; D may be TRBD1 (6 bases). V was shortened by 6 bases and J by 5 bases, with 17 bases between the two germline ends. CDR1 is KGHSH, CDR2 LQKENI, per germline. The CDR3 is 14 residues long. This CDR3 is CASSPRWRQDEQYF. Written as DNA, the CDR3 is TGTGCCAGCTCGCCCAGATGGAGACAGGACGAGCAGTACTTC.

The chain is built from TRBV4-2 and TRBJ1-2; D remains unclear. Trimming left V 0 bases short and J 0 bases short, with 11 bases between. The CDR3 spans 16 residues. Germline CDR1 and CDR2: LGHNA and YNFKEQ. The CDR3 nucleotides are TGTGCCAGCAGCCAAGATCCGGACCCCCCTAACTATGGCTACACCTTC. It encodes CASSQDPDPPNYGYTF.

The CDR3 bases are TGTGCCAGCAGCGGACCTTCCCTCGAGCAGTACTTC. Translated, it gives CASSGPSLEQYF. V is TRBV5-5 and J is TRBJ2-7; D is undetermined. The CDR3 has 12 residues. Germline CDR1 is SGHKS and CDR2 is YYEKEE (reference sequence). The V end lost 4 bases, the J end lost 6 bases, and 11 bases lay between the germline ends.

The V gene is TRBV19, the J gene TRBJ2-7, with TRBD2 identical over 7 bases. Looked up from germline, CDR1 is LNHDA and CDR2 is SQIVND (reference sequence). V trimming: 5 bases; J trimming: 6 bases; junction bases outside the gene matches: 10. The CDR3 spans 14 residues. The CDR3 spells CASSPDGRLFEQYF. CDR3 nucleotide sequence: TGTGCCAGTAGTCCCGACGGGAGGCTTTTCGAGCAGTACTTC.

The CDR3 coding sequence is TGTGCCAGCACATATAACCGGGGGACTGGCGTGGATACGCAGTATTTT. Residues: CASTYNRGTGVDTQYF. V usage is TRBV27 and J usage is TRBJ2-3; possible D gene TRBD2, 6 bases. CDR1 is MNHEY, CDR2 SMNVEV, per germline (reference sequence). The CDR3 has 16 amino acids. With 7 bases removed from V and 6 bases from J, the gap between germline ends came to 23 bases.

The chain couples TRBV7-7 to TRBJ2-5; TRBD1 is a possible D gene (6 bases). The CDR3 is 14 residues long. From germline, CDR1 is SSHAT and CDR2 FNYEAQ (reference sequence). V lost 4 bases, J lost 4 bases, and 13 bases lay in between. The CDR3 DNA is TGTGCCAGCAGCTCTCTATCCAGGGGAGAGACCCAGTACTTC. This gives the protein CASSSLSRGETQYF.

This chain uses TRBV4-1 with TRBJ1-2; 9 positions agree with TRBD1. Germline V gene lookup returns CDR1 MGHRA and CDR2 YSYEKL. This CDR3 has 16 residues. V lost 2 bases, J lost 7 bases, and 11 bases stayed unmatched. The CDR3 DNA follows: TGCGCCAGCAGCCAAACCCGGGACAGGGATTCTCGTGGCTACACCTTC. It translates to CASSQTRDRDSRGYTF.

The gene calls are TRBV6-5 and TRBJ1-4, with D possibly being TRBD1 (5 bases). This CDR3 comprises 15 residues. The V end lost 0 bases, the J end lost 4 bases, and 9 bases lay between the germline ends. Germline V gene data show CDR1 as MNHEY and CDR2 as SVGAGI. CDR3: CASSYSTDNNEKLFF. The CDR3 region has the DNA TGTGCCAGCAGTTACTCGACAGACAATAATGAAAAACTGTTTTTT.

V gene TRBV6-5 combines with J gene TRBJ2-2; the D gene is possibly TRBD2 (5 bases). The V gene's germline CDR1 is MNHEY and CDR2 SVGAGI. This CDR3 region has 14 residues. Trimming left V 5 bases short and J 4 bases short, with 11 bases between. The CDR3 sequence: CASSQGLLTGELFF. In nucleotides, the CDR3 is TGTGCCAGCAGTCAAGGACTCCTCACCGGGGAGCTGTTTTTT.

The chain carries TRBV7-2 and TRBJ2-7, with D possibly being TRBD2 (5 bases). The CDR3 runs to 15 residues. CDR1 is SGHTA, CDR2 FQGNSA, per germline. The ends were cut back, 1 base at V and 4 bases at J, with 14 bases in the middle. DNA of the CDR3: TGTGCCAGCAGCTTAGAGATGCGTCCGGGGTACGAGCAGTACTTC. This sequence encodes CASSLEMRPGYEQYF.